A selection of T cell receptor beta chains follows, all from one sample in a study of blood T cells in healthy people across ages. TCRdb reprocessed the 5' RACE reads via MiXCR and lists one record per CDR3 protein. The table shows about 1 million distinct CDR3 sequences, with more than 40% occurring only once. Sequencing used blood. The receptors originated from an older woman in good health. CDR3s include the opening cysteine and the closing phenylalanine or tryptophan. The D gene is left open where the match is weak. Some rows mark clone size as missing; the rest say once, few, many or name a class of expanded clone.

cdr3_nt,cdr3_aa,j_call,clone_size,v_call,d_call,cdr3_length
TGTGCCACCAGTGATTCCGACAGGCAGTTCTTC,CATSDSDRQFF,TRBJ2-1,NA,TRBV24-1,NA,11
TGTGCCAGCAGCGCGACAGGGTCGGGTGAGCAGTACTTC,CASSATGSGEQYF,TRBJ2-7,NA,TRBV25-1,TRBD1,13
TGTGCCAGCAGCACATGGACTAGCGGGAGGTCAAACATTCAGTACTTC,CASSTWTSGRSNIQYF,TRBJ2-4,few,TRBV7-9,TRBD2,16
TGCGCCAGCAGCTTGCCGGACAGGGTTAGAGAGACCCAGTACTTC,CASSLPDRVRETQYF,TRBJ2-5,few,TRBV5-1,TRBD1,15
TGCAGCGTTGTCGGGAACACAGATACGCAGTATTTT,CSVVGNTDTQYF,TRBJ2-3,many,TRBV29-1,NA,12
TGCGCCAGCCGGGCCTCGCACTCCTACGAGCAGTACTTC,CASRASHSYEQYF,TRBJ2-7,few,TRBV5-1,NA,13
TGTGCCAGCAGCCCCAGGGTAAATGAGCAGTGCTTC,CASSPRVNEQCF,TRBJ2-1,once,TRBV7-9,NA,12
TGTGCCAGCAGCCCCGATTGGGCGGGAGGTTACAATGAGCAGTTCTTC,CASSPDWAGGYNEQFF,TRBJ2-1,few,TRBV11-2,TRBD2,16
TGTGCCAGCAGCCAAGATCAAGACAGCTACACCGAGCAGTACTTC,CASSQDQDSYTEQYF,TRBJ2-7,once,TRBV4-2,NA,15
TGCGCCAGCAGTGTTACTAGCGGGAGATACGAGCAGTTCTTC,CASSVTSGRYEQFF,TRBJ2-1,NA,TRBV10-1,TRBD2,14
TGTGCCAGCACCCGAGGAACAGGGGACCTCTATGGCTACACCTTC,CASTRGTGDLYGYTF,TRBJ1-2,NA,TRBV6-1,TRBD1,15
TGTGCCACCAGCGGACGACAGATCTACAATGAGCAGTTCTTC,CATSGRQIYNEQFF,TRBJ2-1,NA,TRBV15,NA,14
TGCAGTGCAAGACTAGCGGGAGTCTACGAGCAGTACTTC,CSARLAGVYEQYF,TRBJ2-7,few,TRBV20-1,TRBD2,13
TGCAGTGCTAGAGAGCCTCGACAGTCCTCGGGCGAGCAGTACTTC,CSAREPRQSSGEQYF,TRBJ2-7,few,TRBV20-1,NA,15
TGTGCCAGCAGCCGAGTCCCGGGACAGGTCCACTCTGGAAACACCATATATTTT,CASSRVPGQVHSGNTIYF,TRBJ1-3,NA,TRBV3-1,TRBD1,18
TGTGCCAGCAGTTACAGGACTAGCGTTAGCACAGATACGCAGTATTTT,CASSYRTSVSTDTQYF,TRBJ2-3,NA,TRBV27,TRBD2,16
TGTGCCAGCAATCCGGGGGGAGGCAAAAACATTCAGTACTTC,CASNPGGGKNIQYF,TRBJ2-4,few,TRBV7-9,TRBD2,14
TGTGCCAGCACCTCCGGGCAAGTCTATGGCTACACCTTC,CASTSGQVYGYTF,TRBJ1-2,few,TRBV28,NA,13
TGTGCCAGCAGCGTTGGGCCGTCTAGCGCCCAAGAGACCCAGTACTTC,CASSVGPSSAQETQYF,TRBJ2-5,NA,TRBV9,NA,16
TGTGCCAGCAGCTCGGGAGGGGGGTACTCTGGGGCCAACGTCCTGACTTTC,CASSSGGGYSGANVLTF,TRBJ2-6,once,TRBV27,TRBD2,17
TGTGCCAGCCGACCAACCGGGACTAACTATGGCTGCACCTTC,CASRPTGTNYGCTF,TRBJ1-2,once,TRBV27,NA,14
TGCAGTGCTCAGGGGATTAATGAAAAACTGTTTTTT,CSAQGINEKLFF,TRBJ1-4,few,TRBV20-1,NA,12
TGTGCCAGCACTGCTAGGAGGGGAGAGACCCAGTACTTC,CASTARRGETQYF,TRBJ2-5,NA,TRBV6-2/TRBV6-3,NA,13
TGTGCCAGCAGCTTGATGGGGACAGGGGTTAACACCGGGGAGCTGTTTTTT,CASSLMGTGVNTGELFF,TRBJ2-2,few,TRBV11-2,TRBD1,17
TGTGCCACCAGCAGAGGGGGCCTCTGGGCCAACGTCCTGACTTTC,CATSRGGLWANVLTF,TRBJ2-6,NA,TRBV15,NA,15
TGTGCCAGCAGCTTAGTGGCGGGCTCCTATAATTCACCCCTCCACTTT,CASSLVAGSYNSPLHF,TRBJ1-6,NA,TRBV11-2,NA,16
TGTGCCAGCAGCGTGCCCCCTAGCGATGAGCAGTTCTTC,CASSVPPSDEQFF,TRBJ2-1,NA,TRBV5-5,NA,13
TGTGCCAGCGGAATGGCAAGACCCACAGATACGCAGTATTTT,CASGMARPTDTQYF,TRBJ2-3,few,TRBV6-5,NA,14
TGTGCCAGCAGCCAAGACTTGTCCCGGGAAATAGATACGCAGTATTTT,CASSQDLSREIDTQYF,TRBJ2-3,NA,TRBV3-1,NA,16
TGCGCCAGCAGCTTGGGTGACCGCGGCCGGGGGAATGAGCAGTTCTTC,CASSLGDRGRGNEQFF,TRBJ2-1,NA,TRBV5-1,NA,16
TGCAGCGCAAAGGGACAGGGGGGCGATCAGCCCCAGCATTTT,CSAKGQGGDQPQHF,TRBJ1-5,NA,TRBV29-1,TRBD1,14
TGCGCCAGCCTACGCGGGAGGGCCAATGAGCAGTTCTTC,CASLRGRANEQFF,TRBJ2-1,NA,TRBV10-2,TRBD2,13
TGTGCCAGCAGTGTGACTAGCGGAGAGACCCAGTACTTC,CASSVTSGETQYF,TRBJ2-5,few,TRBV6-4,TRBD2,13
TGTGCCAGCAGCTGGGGGGCACAGGTCCCGAACACTGAAGCTTTCTTT,CASSWGAQVPNTEAFF,TRBJ1-1,NA,TRBV11-2,NA,16
TGTGCCAGCAGCCAGGGGGACGGTCTTAGCAATCAGCCCCAGCATTTT,CASSQGDGLSNQPQHF,TRBJ1-5,many,TRBV4-2,NA,16
TGTGCCAGCAGTCTCCCGGGGGAGCAGTACTTC,CASSLPGEQYF,TRBJ2-5,NA,TRBV28,NA,11
TGTGCCAGCAGCACGGGGACAGGGAGGAATTCGCCGACGCAGTATTTT,CASSTGTGRNSPTQYF,TRBJ2-3,NA,TRBV5-4,TRBD1,16
TGTGCCAGCAGTGAAGGGTACCTCGAAGAGACCCAGTACTTC,CASSEGYLEETQYF,TRBJ2-5,NA,TRBV2,NA,14
TGTGCCAGCAGCTCCCGGACAGGGGGCTACGAGCAGTACTTC,CASSSRTGGYEQYF,TRBJ2-7,many,TRBV7-9,TRBD1,14
TGCAGTGCTAGCATTAGAGACAGGGGGCTCCAAGCAACTAATGAAAAACTGTTTTTT,CSASIRDRGLQATNEKLFF,TRBJ1-4,NA,TRBV20-1,TRBD1,19
TGCAGCGTTGAAGTGGGATTGAGGGAGACCCAGTACTTC,CSVEVGLRETQYF,TRBJ2-5,few,TRBV29-1,NA,13
TGCAGTGCTAGAGGATGGGCAGGGGAATATGGCTACACCTTC,CSARGWAGEYGYTF,TRBJ1-2,NA,TRBV20-1,NA,14
TGTGCTAGTGGTTCCATGACCGGCGGCAATCAGCCCCAGCATTTT,CASGSMTGGNQPQHF,TRBJ1-5,many,TRBV12-5,NA,15
TGCAGTGCTGAGGACCGTTATAGCAATCAGCCCCAGCATTTT,CSAEDRYSNQPQHF,TRBJ1-5,NA,TRBV20-1,NA,14
TGTGCCAGCTCACTCACCGCTCTAGCGGGATTCAGGGAGACCCAGTACTTC,CASSLTALAGFRETQYF,TRBJ2-5,NA,TRBV18,TRBD2,17